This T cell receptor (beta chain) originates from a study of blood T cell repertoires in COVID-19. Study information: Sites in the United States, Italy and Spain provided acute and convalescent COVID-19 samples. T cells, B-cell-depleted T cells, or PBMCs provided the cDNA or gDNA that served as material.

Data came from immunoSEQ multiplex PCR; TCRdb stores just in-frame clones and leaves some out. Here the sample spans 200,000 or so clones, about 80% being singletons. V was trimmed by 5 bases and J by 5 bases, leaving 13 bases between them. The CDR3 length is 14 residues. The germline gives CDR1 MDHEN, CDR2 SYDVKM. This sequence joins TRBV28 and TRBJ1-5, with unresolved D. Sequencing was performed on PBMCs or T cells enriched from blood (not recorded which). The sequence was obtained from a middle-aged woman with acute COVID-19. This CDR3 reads CASSGPLRHQPQHF. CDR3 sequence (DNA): TGTGCCAGCAGTGGGCCCCTTCGCCATCAGCCCCAGCATTTT.